This passage covers 7 T cell receptor beta chains from one sample sequenced in a study of shared clonotypes between healthy human individuals (dated by TCRdb to 2020 to 2021). Library prep was done by the immunoSEQ multiplex PCR assay. The source is immuneACCESS, and TCRdb retained only in-frame sequences with V and J called. Part of the clones is not carried over; for the studies checked, unresolved V genes explain less than half of this, and the remainder is unexplained. This sample gives a few million clones in total; 90% to 97% of them show up just once. Over 0.1% of the sample comes from the top ten. Specimen: naive CD4+ T cells sorted from blood. The sample's cell subset or site, from its label and the paper: CD45RA+ positively selected. All receptors derive from a man aged 18 to 30 in good health.

Comment on this clone: The same CDR3 can be traced to other DNA sequences in this sample. The V gene is TRBV6-5, the J gene TRBJ2-7; the match to TRBD2 covers 9 bases. The junction had 2 bases not matched to a gene; V was cut back by 0 bases and J by 2 bases. The CDR3 extends over 15 amino acids. CDR1 and CDR2 from the germline V gene are MNHEY and SVGAGI. The CDR3 loop is CASSYSAGGAYEQYF. The CDR3 bases are TGTGCCAGCAGTTACTCCGCGGGAGGGGCCTACGAGCAGTACTTC.

The chain couples TRBV4-2 to TRBJ2-5; D assignment may be TRBD1 or TRBD2 (5 bases each). V shed 4 bases and J shed 7 bases, with 10 bases lying between them. CDR1 LGHNA and CDR2 YNFKEQ come from the germline V gene. The CDR3 covers 12 residues. This chain's CDR3 is CASSPGTGTQYF. The CDR3 nucleotides read TGTGCCAGCAGCCCAGGGACCGGGACCCAGTACTTC.

The J gene is TRBJ2-1, the V gene TRBV30; TRBD2 agrees at 12 bases. The CDR3 runs 16 residues. V shed 3 bases and J 4 bases; nucleotides not matched to a gene: 7. Per the germline V gene, CDR1 is GTSNPN and CDR2 is SVGIG (reference sequence). The CDR3 loop reads CAWRTSGSQPYNEQFF. The CDR3 nucleotides are TGTGCCTGGAGGACTAGCGGGAGTCAACCTTACAATGAGCAGTTCTTC.

The chain carries TRBV5-4 and TRBJ1-1, with TRBD1 matching 9 bases. V shed 4 bases, J shed 7 bases, and the junction held 11 bases outside the gene matches. Germline CDR1 is SGHNT and CDR2 is YYREEE (reference sequence). The CDR3 is made up of 15 amino acids. CDR3 DNA: TGTGCCAGCAGCCCGCCGGGGACAGGGCACAGTGAAGCTTTCTTT. Translating it yields CASSPPGTGHSEAFF. Full variable domain (outside the CDR3, taken from reference TRBV5-4 and TRBJ1-1): ETGVTQSPTHLIKTRGQQVTLRCSSQSGHNTVSWYQQALGQGPQFIFQYYREEENGRGNFPPRFSGLQFPNYSSELNVNALELDDSALYLCASSPPGTGHSEAFFGQGTRLTVV.

The genes are TRBV7-9 and TRBJ1-1; 11 bases align to TRBD1. V dropped 1 base and J dropped 1; count of bases not matched to a gene: 5. CDR3 length equals 17 residues. Per the germline V gene, CDR1 is SEHNR and CDR2 is FQNEAQ (reference sequence). CDR3 in DNA: TGTGCCAGCAGCTTAGGAAGGGACAGGGGGGCGAACACTGAAGCTTTCTTT. This sequence encodes CASSLGRDRGANTEAFF.

A single count supports this clone. The chain has TRBV11-2 and TRBJ1-2; D ambiguous. The germline V and J ends were trimmed by 0 bases and 0 bases, with 8 bases remaining between them. CDR1 SGHAT and CDR2 FQNNGV come from the germline V gene. The CDR3 has 15 residues. Written as DNA, the CDR3 is TGTGCCAGCAGCTTAGATCCGGGCCCTAACTATGGCTACACCTTC. Encoded protein: CASSLDPGPNYGYTF.

CDR3 nucleotides: TGTGCCAGCAGCTCGTCCCAGGGGGACGCTCAGTACTTC. As protein: CASSSSQGDAQYF. The chain uses TRBV5-6 and TRBJ2-7, with TRBD1 identical over 7 bases. The J segment lost 10 bases and the V segment lost 3 bases, leaving 10 bases of the junction unmatched. The CDR3 contains 13 residues. Per the germline V gene, CDR1 is SGHDT and CDR2 is YYEEEE.